This TCR beta chain was identified in a study of T-cell reconstitution after alpha-beta-depleted transplantation in children (dated by TCRdb to the mid-2010s). In the study overall: Using TCR repertoire profiling, the study quantitatively followed how T-cell immune reconstitution unfolded in children after TCRalphabeta/CD19-depleted allogeneic hematopoietic cell transplantation.

A note on this clonotype: Its antigen target is currently unknown. Base quality data are lacking; no much larger clone is found one base away.

The method behind the library was PCR. Reads for this sample came from an Illumina HiSeq 2500. Molecular barcoding was employed in the preparation of TCR libraries, with unique molecular identifiers being used to normalize TCRbeta repertoire quantification. TCRdb cleaned the public reads at Q25 with fastp, built clones with MiXCR and kept in-frame beta chains. CDR3 protein duplicates are merged, each entry listing the most common genes and DNA. This sample holds 350,000 to 450,000 distinct CDR3 sequences; approximately 20% were observed only once. Together, the top ten hold around 3.9% of the sample. The sample in question was PBMCs from the stem cell graft donor, obtained from the stem cell graft. The source of this sequence is a human donor who donated a stem cell graft to a child with acute myeloid leukemia.

The bases are TGTGCCAGCAGCGTAACCAAGACAGGGCACTCACCCCTCCACTTT. Translated, it gives CASSVTKTGHSPLHF. The V gene is TRBV7-8 and the J gene is TRBJ1-6, and TRBD1 aligns with 7 junction nucleotides. CDR1 is given as SGHVS and CDR2 as FQNEAQ, both from the germline V gene. The junction shows trimming of 5 bases on V and 10 bases on J, and the gene matches do not reach 11 bases of it. The CDR3 measures 15 amino acids from cysteine to phenylalanine. Kept here is only the CDR3 DNA, which spans 45 bases and is read in frame from base 1.